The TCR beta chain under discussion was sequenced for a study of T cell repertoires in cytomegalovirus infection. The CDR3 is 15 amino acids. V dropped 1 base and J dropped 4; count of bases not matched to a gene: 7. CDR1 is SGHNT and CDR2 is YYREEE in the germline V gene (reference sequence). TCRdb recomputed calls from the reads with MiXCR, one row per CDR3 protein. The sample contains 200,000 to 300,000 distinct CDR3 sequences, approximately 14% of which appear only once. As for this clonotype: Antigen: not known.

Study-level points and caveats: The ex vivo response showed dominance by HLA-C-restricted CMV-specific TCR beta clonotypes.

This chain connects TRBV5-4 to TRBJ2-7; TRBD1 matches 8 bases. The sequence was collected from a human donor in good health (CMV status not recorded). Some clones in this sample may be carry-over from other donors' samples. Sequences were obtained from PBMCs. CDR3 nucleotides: TGTGCCAGCAGCTTGAGGCAGGGGGCCGCGTACGAGCAGTACTTC. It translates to CASSLRQGAAYEQYF.